Presented here are 8 T cell receptor beta chains from one specimen sequenced in a study of cytomegalovirus exposure and HLA in healthy donors. Amplification used 60 Vbeta primers and 13 Jbeta primers. Libraries were prepared by immunoSEQ multiplex PCR; TCRdb keeps only in-frame clonotypes and omits some of them. The table shows roughly 180,000 clones, with around four fifths occurring only once. The sample consisted of PBMCs. The source of these receptors is a woman aged 45-60 years in good health and CMV-seropositive.

Concerning this clone: Distinct nucleotide sequences in the sample also encode this CDR3. This chain uses TRBV2 with TRBJ2-7; possible D gene TRBD2, 7 bases. Germline assignment: CDR1 SNHLY and CDR2 FYNNEI. V was shortened by 6 bases and J by 6 bases, with 12 bases between the two germline ends. The CDR3 is 12 residues long. The CDR3 reads CASSAGALEQYF. In DNA, the CDR3 is TGTGCCAGCAGCGCGGGGGCCCTCGAGCAGTACTTC.

The chain couples TRBV5-4 to TRBJ2-7; D may be TRBD1 (5 bases). Trimming left V 3 bases short and J 2 bases short, with 12 bases between. CDR1 SGHNT and CDR2 YYREEE come from the germline V gene (reference sequence). This CDR3 is 14 amino acids long. The CDR3 DNA reads TGTGCCAGCAGCTACGGCAGGGCCCCCTACGAGCAGTACTTC. This sequence encodes CASSYGRAPYEQYF.

V is TRBV5-6 and J is TRBJ2-2; 10 bases line up with TRBD1. This CDR3 spans 14 amino acids. V trimming: 3 bases; J trimming: 4 bases; junction bases outside the gene matches: 0. Germline values: CDR1 SGHDT, CDR2 YYEEEE. CDR3 DNA sequence: TGTGCCAGCAGCTGGACAGGGGGCACCGGGGAGCTGTTTTTT. The encoded protein is CASSWTGGTGELFF.

The CDR3 DNA is TGTGCCAGCAGCCAGGATAATCGACTAGCGGGGGGGACGGGGGAGCAGTACTTC. Its translation: CASSQDNRLAGGTGEQYF. J is TRBJ2-7 and V is TRBV4-2; 14 bases are shared with TRBD2. The J segment lost 7 bases and the V segment lost 3 bases, leaving 14 bases of the junction unmatched. This CDR3 comprises 18 residues. The germline CDR1 and CDR2 sequences are LGHNA and YNFKEQ.

This chain uses TRBV5-1 with TRBJ1-3, with D uncertain. The V gene lost 5 bases and the J gene lost 4 bases, with 13 bases spanning the gap. The CDR3 covers 14 residues. CDR1 and CDR2 from the germline V gene are SGHRS and YFSETQ. In DNA, the CDR3 is TGCGCCAGCAGGGACCGGGGAGGGGGAAACACCATATATTTT. Its translation: CASRDRGGGNTIYF.

This clone has just one count. V gene TRBV7-9 combines with J gene TRBJ1-5; 9 bases line up with TRBD1. Germline loops: CDR1 SEHNR, CDR2 FQNEAQ (reference sequence). The CDR3 spans 16 residues. J gave up 4 bases and V 3 bases, and 7 bases lay outside the gene matches. The CDR3, as DNA: TGTGCCAGCAGCTTGGACACAGGGGGCGCGAATCAGCCCCAGCATTTT. Translation gives CASSLDTGGANQPQHF.

This clone was found once. The same CDR3 also results from other DNA sequences found in this sample. The rearrangement uses TRBV5-4 and TRBJ1-1, with 7 bases lining up with TRBD1. The CDR3 has 14 amino acids. Trimming at V came to 4 bases and at J to 0 bases, leaving 3 bases not matched to a gene. Germline V gene lookup returns CDR1 SGHNT and CDR2 YYREEE (reference sequence). CDR3 amino acids: CASSPGQMNTEAFF. The CDR3 DNA reads TGTGCCAGCAGCCCGGGACAGATGAACACTGAAGCTTTCTTT.

This sequence joins TRBV7-8 and TRBJ2-5; D may be TRBD1 (6 bases). CDR1 and CDR2 from the germline V gene are SGHVS and FQNEAQ. The germline V and J ends were trimmed by 2 bases and 1 base, with 20 bases remaining between them. This CDR3 comprises 18 residues. The CDR3 sequence is CASSLSPIPTGPQETQYF. For the CDR3, the DNA is TGTGCCAGCAGCTTATCGCCCATTCCGACAGGTCCCCAAGAGACCCAGTACTTC.